These T cell receptor beta chains were read from a single sample in a study of blood T cell repertoires in COVID-19. The repertoire was sequenced with immunoSEQ multiplex PCR; TCRdb's copy has only in-frame clones and lacks some. The table shows some 69,000 clones, with roughly 76% occurring only once. The sample comprised peripheral blood. Receptors originate from a woman aged 70 to 79 with acute or convalescent COVID-19. Both conserved end residues are trimmed from each CDR3. Rows give clone size only sometimes, using once, few, many, or a class for an expanded clone.

clone_size	v_call	j_call	cdr3_aa
.	TRBV11-3	TRBJ2-5	ASSRLAFDGETQY
.	TRBV5-5	TRBJ2-1	ASSLVGTSGRDEQF
.	TRBV10-3	TRBJ2-7	AISEDETGPYEQY
once	TRBV11-3	TRBJ1-2	ASSRGEHYGYT
.	TRBV4-2	TRBJ1-3	ASSQDLQGRSGNTIY
.	TRBV28	TRBJ2-1	ASGLVGEQF
.	TRBV27	TRBJ1-2	ASSFGQGAYYGYT
.	TRBV4-2	TRBJ1-2	ASSPPGYGYT
.	TRBV28	TRBJ2-7	ASSSTGATYEQY
.	TRBV5-1	TRBJ2-7	ASRSGTGVLLAVWEQY
.	TRBV28	TRBJ1-1	ASSPLLTVLNTEAF
few	TRBV19	TRBJ1-1	ASNLEANTEAF
.	TRBV5-1	TRBJ2-1	ATALDSIYNEQF
once	TRBV28	TRBJ1-2	ASKTRDSRTNYGYT
.	TRBV14	TRBJ1-2	ASSPENSYGYT
once	TRBV6-5	TRBJ2-1	ASRANNEQF
.	TRBV28	TRBJ1-6	ASSSRRRVWTPLH
.	TRBV9	TRBJ2-7	ASSVAGTSSYEQY
.	TRBV12-5	TRBJ2-3	ASGIHYTDTQY
.	TRBV29-1	TRBJ2-3	SVRSGTDTQY
.	TRBV2	TRBJ2-7	ASNRGLVSDEQY
.	TRBV7-9	TRBJ2-1	ASRLAGGPGYNEQF
.	TRBV15	TRBJ2-7	ATSRDRLANEQY
.	TRBV28	TRBJ1-2	ASSFQGQGYT
.	TRBV25-1	TRBJ2-1	ASSRGATSYNEQF
few	TRBV27	TRBJ2-7	ASRRGGPGLESYEQY
.	TRBV6-6	TRBJ1-1	ASSYSMTGGAF
.	TRBV29-1	TRBJ2-2	SVVRTGLNTGELF
.	TRBV3-1/TRBV3-2	TRBJ2-7	ASSQQGLSTYEQY
.	TRBV19	TRBJ2-5	ASSGTGVYGAQETQY
.	TRBV5-6	TRBJ1-5	ASSFGWTGGYQPQH
.	TRBV6-5	TRBJ2-1	ASKRSGTGSNEQF
.	TRBV9	TRBJ1-3	ASSVGGGGGNTIY
.	TRBV7-2	TRBJ2-7	ASSLAAPSEQY
.	TRBV28	TRBJ1-2	ASRSPGGAEYGYT
.	TRBV7-9	TRBJ2-5	ASSSGLAGPQAAQY
.	TRBV2	TRBJ2-7	ASSVVTFYEQY